In its sample, the clone carrying this T cell receptor beta chain was seen a few times. This entry belongs to a study of response to subunit inactivated influenza vaccine. Each CDR3 protein gets one entry after TCRdb re-called the RT-PCR reads with MiXCR. The data show roughly 700,000 distinct CDR3 sequences, approximately 13% seen once. Per the germline V gene, CDR1 is MGHDK and CDR2 is SYGVNS. V dropped 3 bases and J dropped 4; count of bases not matched to a gene: 8. CDR3 size: 15 residues. The genes are TRBV25-1 and TRBJ2-5; 7 bases are shared with TRBD1. The TCR sequence derives from a man over 45 who received an inactivated influenza vaccine. The starting material was PBMCs from blood, obtained 14 days before vaccination. The CDR3 nucleotides are TGTGCCAGCAGTGACCCGGGACAGAGGAGAGAGACCCAGTACTTC. It specifies CASSDPGQRRETQYF.